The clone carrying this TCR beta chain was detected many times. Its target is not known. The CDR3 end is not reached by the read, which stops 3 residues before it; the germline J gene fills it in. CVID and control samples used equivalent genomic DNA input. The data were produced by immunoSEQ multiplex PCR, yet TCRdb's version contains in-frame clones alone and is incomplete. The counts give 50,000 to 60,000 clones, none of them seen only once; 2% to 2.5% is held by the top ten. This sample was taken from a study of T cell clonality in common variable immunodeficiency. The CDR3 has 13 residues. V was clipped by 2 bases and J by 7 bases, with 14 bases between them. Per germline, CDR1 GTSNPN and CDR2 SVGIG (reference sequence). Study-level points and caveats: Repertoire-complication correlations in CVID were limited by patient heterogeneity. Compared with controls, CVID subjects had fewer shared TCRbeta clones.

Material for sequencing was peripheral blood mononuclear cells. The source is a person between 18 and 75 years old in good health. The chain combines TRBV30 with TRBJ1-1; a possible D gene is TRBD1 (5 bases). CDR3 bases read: TGTGCCTGGAGTAGGAATCTAGGGGTTGAA. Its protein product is CAWSRNLGVE. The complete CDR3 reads CAWSRNLGVEAFF.